This T cell receptor (beta chain) comes out of a study of cytomegalovirus exposure and HLA in healthy donors. The V segment lost 0 bases and the J segment 2 bases; nucleotides outside the gene matches: 9. The CDR3 totals 18 residues. Germline V gives CDR1 SGHNT, CDR2 YYREEE (reference sequence). 60 Vbeta and 13 Jbeta primers were used in PCR. Some clones are missing from TCRdb's copy, which holds only in-frame ones; the method was immunoSEQ multiplex PCR. There are some 180,000 clones in the sample; 76% occur only once, and around 1.6% lies in the top ten. The chain links TRBV5-4 to TRBJ2-7, with 12 bases fitting TRBD2. The receptor comes from a man between 18 and 35 years old in good health and CMV-seronegative. The sequencing sample was made of PBMCs. CDR3: CASSLDSSGRAGTYEQYF. As DNA, the CDR3 is TGTGCCAGCAGCTTGGACTCTAGCGGGAGGGCCGGCACCTACGAGCAGTACTTC.